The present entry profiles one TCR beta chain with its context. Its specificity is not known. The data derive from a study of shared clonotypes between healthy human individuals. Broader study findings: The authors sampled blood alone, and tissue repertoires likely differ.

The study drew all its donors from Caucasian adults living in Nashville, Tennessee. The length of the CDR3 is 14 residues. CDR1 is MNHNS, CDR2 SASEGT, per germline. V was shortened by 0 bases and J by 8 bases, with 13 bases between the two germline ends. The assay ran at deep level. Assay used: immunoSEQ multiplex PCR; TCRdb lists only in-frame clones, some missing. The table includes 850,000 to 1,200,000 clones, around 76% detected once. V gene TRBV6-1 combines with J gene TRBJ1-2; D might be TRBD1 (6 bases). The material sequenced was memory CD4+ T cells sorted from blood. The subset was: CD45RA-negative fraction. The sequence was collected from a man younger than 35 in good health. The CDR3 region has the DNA TGTGCCAGCAGTGAAGCGCTTCTCAGGGGCGGCTACACCTTC. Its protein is CASSEALLRGGYTF.